This TCR beta chain was documented in a study of CD8 T cells in ankylosing spondylitis. This CDR3 has 15 residues. Germline V gene sequence: CDR1 SGDLS, CDR2 YYNGEE. Trimming took off 0 bases at V and 6 bases at J, with 14 bases between the two ends. Preparation of TCR beta libraries was done by quantitative 5'-RACE with molecular barcodes. TCRdb re-derived calls from the 5' RACE reads in MiXCR, one entry per CDR3 protein. The sample contains roughly 14,000 distinct CDR3 sequences, 2.8% of which appear only once. Many counts were recorded for this clonotype. This chain links TRBV9 with TRBJ2-3; unclear D gene. The sequencing sample was made of blood, either unsorted or a sorted T cell fraction (not recorded which). The clonotype comes from a male donor with ankylosing spondylitis or in good health (not recorded which). For the CDR3, the DNA is TGTGCCAGCAGCGTAGAGTTGAAGGGCTTGGATACGCAGTATTTT. It codes for CASSVELKGLDTQYF.